These 18 T cell receptor beta chains were all obtained from the same sample, sequenced in a study of identical twins. TCRdb processed the 5' RACE reads anew with MiXCR; each CDR3 protein has one entry. The repertoire holds around 480,000 distinct CDR3 sequences, with approximately 15% as singletons. The same sample was also used in a study of yellow fever vaccine responses in identical twins.

The sequencing sample was made of CD4+ T cells sorted from blood. These receptors were taken from a woman in her late teens or twenties in good health.

The chain combines TRBV5-1 with TRBJ2-3, with TRBD1 as a possible D gene (6 bases). The V and J ends lost 2 bases and 0 bases respectively, with 13 bases between them. The CDR3 runs 16 residues. Germline assignment: CDR1 SGHRS and CDR2 YFSETQ. CDR3 bases: TGCGCCAGCAGCTTAAGAGGGGGTGTTAGCACAGATACGCAGTATTTT. It encodes CASSLRGGVSTDTQYF.

The J gene is TRBJ2-1, the V gene TRBV12-3 or TRBV12-4; maybe TRBD1 (6 bases). The CDR3 covers 14 residues. Trimming took 4 bases from V and 12 from J, leaving 19 bases between them. CDR3 sequence reads: CASSSPPHGQWQFF. CDR3 DNA: TGTGCCAGCAGTTCGCCTCCCCACGGACAGTGGCAGTTCTTC.

This clonotype was detected a few times. The V and J genes are TRBV30 and TRBJ2-5; D may be TRBD1 (6 bases). V lost 0 bases to trimming and J lost 3 bases, with 17 bases between them. Germline V gene data show CDR1 as GTSNPN and CDR2 as SVGIG (reference sequence). The CDR3 is made up of 16 amino acids. The CDR3 DNA is TGTGCCTGGAGTGTAGCCAGGGGTCTTGAGAAAGAGACCCAGTACTTC. Translating it yields CAWSVARGLEKETQYF.

This clonotype was seen a handful of times. The rearrangement links TRBV6-4 to TRBJ2-5; a possible D gene is TRBD2 (5 bases). The germline CDR1 and CDR2 sequences are MRHNA and SNTAGT. The CDR3 totals 17 residues. Deletions cut 4 bases from V and 1 base from J, with 19 bases between. The CDR3 sequence is CASSVVATRALQETQYF. The CDR3 DNA reads TGTGCCAGCAGTGTAGTGGCTACTAGGGCGCTCCAAGAGACCCAGTACTTC.

This clonotype has only a few counts. The chain combines TRBV20-1 with TRBJ2-7, with 11 bases that match TRBD2. The V gene end was trimmed by 5 bases and the J gene end by 5 bases; junction bases not matched to a gene: 8. Germline CDR1 is DFQATT and CDR2 is SNEGSKA (reference sequence). This CDR3 is 14 amino acids long. The CDR3 sequence: CSAFILAGVDEQYF. The CDR3 coding sequence is TGCAGTGCTTTTATACTAGCGGGGGTAGACGAGCAGTACTTC.

This clonotype was seen only a few times. Written as DNA, the CDR3 is TGTGCCAGCAGCCCTTCAGGGTGGGACACTGAAGCTTTCTTT. Encoded protein: CASSPSGWDTEAFF. The chain is built from TRBV3-1 and TRBJ1-1; tentative D call: TRBD1 (5 bases). V lost 4 bases to trimming and J lost 3 bases, with 12 bases between them. Per germline, CDR1 LGHDT and CDR2 YNNKEL (reference sequence). The CDR3 extends over 14 amino acids.

This clonotype was recorded once. Lacking the conserved final phenylalanine or tryptophan, this CDR3 likely reflects a read error. V gene TRBV7-2 combines with J gene TRBJ2-3; D gene uncertain. Germline CDR1 SGHTA, CDR2 FQGNSA. This CDR3 comprises 16 residues. Trimming took off 1 base at V and 2 bases at J, with 13 bases between the two ends. CDR3 DNA sequence: TGTGCCAGCAGCTTAGGGGGTGACAAGTTCACAGATACGCAGTATGTT. Translation gives CASSLGGDKFTDTQYV.

This clonotype has more than one count but fewer than ten. The chain has TRBV28 and TRBJ2-5; possibly TRBD2 for D (7 bases). Germline V gives CDR1 MDHEN, CDR2 SYDVKM. With 10 bases removed from V and 5 bases from J, the gap between germline ends came to 14 bases. This CDR3 has 12 residues. CDR3 protein: CAIRGAGETQYF. The CDR3 DNA reads as TGTGCCATCCGGGGGGCGGGCGAGACCCAGTACTTC. Full variable domain (outside the CDR3, taken from reference TRBV28 and TRBJ2-5): DVKVTQSSRYLVKRTGEKVFLECVQDMDHENMFWYRQDPGLGLRLIYFSYDVKMKEKGDIPEGYSVSREKKERFSLILESASTNQTSMYLCAIRGAGETQYFGPGTRLLVL.

This clonotype was observed at least ten times. V and J are TRBV10-3 and TRBJ2-5; D possibly matches TRBD1 or TRBD2 (5 bases each). This CDR3 has 12 amino acids. Trimming removed 2 bases from V and 9 bases from J, with 10 bases in between. From germline, CDR1 is ENHRY and CDR2 SYGVKD. This CDR3 reads CAISEEGTSQYF. DNA of the CDR3: TGTGCCATCAGTGAGGAAGGGACCTCCCAGTACTTC.

This clonotype turned up a few times. The chain combines TRBV5-1 with TRBJ2-7, with 7 bases aligning to TRBD1. The CDR3 covers 14 residues. Losses at the gene ends were 3 bases for V and 2 bases for J; bases not matched to a gene: 5. CDR1 is SGHRS and CDR2 is YFSETQ in the germline V gene. The CDR3 DNA reads TGCGCCAGCAGCTCCGGACAGGTCCCCTACGAGCAGTACTTC. It specifies CASSSGQVPYEQYF.

The rearrangement links TRBV28 to TRBJ1-1; TRBD1 matches 10 bases. In germline, CDR1 is MDHEN, CDR2 SYDVKM. J lost 1 base, V lost 4 bases, and 0 bases had no gene match. This CDR3 region has 14 residues. The CDR3 reads CASSWTGGNTEAFF. CDR3 DNA sequence: TGTGCCAGCAGTTGGACAGGGGGGAACACTGAAGCTTTCTTT.

The rearrangement links TRBV5-1 to TRBJ1-4; weak D call: TRBD1 (5 bases). Trimming pared 0 bases from V and 5 bases from J, leaving 8 bases between. The CDR3 is 14 amino acids. The V gene's germline CDR1 is SGHRS and CDR2 YFSETQ. The CDR3 DNA is TGCGCCAGCAGCTTGGAGTGGGGGAATGAAAAACTGTTTTTT. Translated, it gives CASSLEWGNEKLFF.

Many counts were recorded for this clonotype. V usage is TRBV29-1 and J usage is TRBJ2-3; 8 nucleotides line up with TRBD2. The germline gives CDR1 SQVTM, CDR2 ANQGSEA. The CDR3 covers 11 residues. Unmatched junction bases numbered 1, after V lost 5 bases and J lost 6 bases. CDR3 amino acids: CSVTSGDTQYF. The CDR3 bases are TGCAGCGTTACTAGCGGCGATACGCAGTATTTT.

This chain uses TRBV12-3 or TRBV12-4 with TRBJ1-5; D call uncertain. Between the trimmed V and J ends, which lost 6 bases and 4 bases, there was a span of 10 bases. The CDR3 has 13 amino acids. The CDR3 is CASSPRLNQPQHF. The DNA for the CDR3 is TGTGCCAGCAGCCCCCGGCTAAATCAGCCCCAGCATTTT.

This clonotype has just a few counts. V is TRBV6-5 and J is TRBJ2-1; 8 positions match TRBD2. CDR3 length: 15 residues. V shed 2 bases, J shed 7 bases, and the junction held 7 bases outside the gene matches. The V gene's germline CDR1 is MNHEY and CDR2 SVGAGI. DNA for the CDR3: TGTGCCAGCAGTTACGAACGGGAGGGCCAGAATGAGCAGTTCTTC. Protein: CASSYEREGQNEQFF.

The chain joins TRBV9 to TRBJ2-1; TRBD2 agrees at 8 bases. Germline values: CDR1 SGDLS, CDR2 YYNGEE. The CDR3 is 18 amino acids. Trimming cost V 0 bases and J 6 bases; bases outside gene matches: 14. The CDR3 DNA reads as TGTGCCAGCAGCGTAGCGTCGGGGGGGGGACCAGCTGTCAATGAGCAGTTCTTC. Protein product: CASSVASGGGPAVNEQFF.

There are a few counts of this clonotype. J is TRBJ2-3 and V is TRBV5-1; D call uncertain. The germline gives CDR1 SGHRS, CDR2 YFSETQ. The CDR3 totals 11 residues. Trimming shortened V by 6 bases and J by 6 bases, and 8 bases separated the two germline ends. CDR3: CASTLEDTQYF. The CDR3 DNA follows: TGCGCCAGCACGCTGGAGGATACGCAGTATTTT.

This clonotype was counted a few times. The junction departs from the called germline gene at one end, perhaps through a read error. J is TRBJ2-3 and V is TRBV7-7, with D maybe TRBD2 (6 bases). The V gene's germline CDR1 is SSHAT and CDR2 FNYEAQ (reference sequence). The CDR3 loop spans 14 amino acids. Here the CDR3 reads CASSRTGVGDTQYF. DNA for the CDR3: TGTGCTAGCAGCAGAACGGGAGTAGGAGATACGCAGTATTTT.